This section outlines one T cell receptor beta chain sequence together with its context. What it binds is unknown. PCR involved 60 Vbeta and 13 Jbeta primers. TCRdb's copy holds only in-frame clones and misses some; the assay was immunoSEQ multiplex PCR. The sample contains 200,000 to 250,000 clones, 81% of which appear only once. This sample stems from a study of cytomegalovirus exposure and HLA in healthy donors. The donors gave bone marrow, and they were healthy. Losses at the gene ends were 5 bases for V and 6 bases for J; bases not matched to a gene: 8. Germline V gene sequence: CDR1 SEHNR, CDR2 FQNEAQ (reference sequence). The CDR3 spans 16 residues. Findings and limits, study-wide: At a 0.05 false discovery rate, a later analysis found about 17,000 TCR beta sequences to be associated with HLA alleles.

The clonotype comes from a woman aged 55-69 years in good health and CMV-seropositive. This chain connects TRBV7-9 to TRBJ2-2; 11 bases fit TRBD2. What was sequenced was PBMCs. CDR3: CASSAQTSGGAGELFF. The CDR3 DNA follows: TGTGCCAGCAGCGCCCAAACTAGCGGGGGAGCCGGGGAGCTGTTTTTT.